The 7 T cell receptor beta chains listed next were all sequenced from one sample in a study of Tregs in tolerant kidney transplant recipients. Here immunoSEQ multiplex PCR was the method, and the copy in TCRdb shows in-frame clones only, minus some. The table has about 100,000 clones, 85% to 90% seen once. This material consisted of CD4+ T cells from blood, taken before the transplant. Receptors were obtained from a human donor who received a combined kidney and bone marrow transplant.

The chain is built from TRBV6-5 and TRBJ1-1; D remains ambiguous. Germline V gene lookup returns CDR1 MNHEY and CDR2 SVGAGI. The V end lost 11 bases, the J end lost 0 bases, and 10 bases lay between the germline ends. This CDR3 has 12 amino acids. The chain's CDR3 is CARSDMNTEAFF. CDR3 nucleotides: TGTGCCCGTAGTGATATGAACACTGAAGCTTTCTTT.

This clone showed up just once. The chain couples TRBV2 to TRBJ1-4; TRBD1 matches 9 bases. CDR3 length: 14 amino acids. CDR1 is SNHLY and CDR2 is FYNNEI in the germline V gene. Trimming took 6 bases from V and 8 from J; bases not matched to a gene: 7. The CDR3 nucleotides are TGTGCCAGCAGCGGGACCGGGACAGGGGAAAAACTGTTTTTT. Encoded protein: CASSGTGTGEKLFF.

This chain uses TRBV2 with TRBJ1-1, with D possibly matching TRBD1 (6 bases). Trimming removed 3 bases at V and 1 base at J, with 6 bases between. Germline-derived CDR1 and CDR2 are SNHLY and FYNNEI. The CDR3 length is 13 residues. CDR3 nucleotide sequence: TGTGCCAGCAGTGAGGGGGCGAACACTGAAGCTTTCTTT. It translates to CASSEGANTEAFF.

The chain links TRBV7-2 to TRBJ2-1; 9 bases are a match to TRBD1. Germline CDR1 is SGHTA and CDR2 is FQGNSA. The length of the CDR3 is 18 residues. Unmatched junction bases numbered 17, after V lost 5 bases and J lost 6 bases. CDR3 bases: TGTGCCAGCAGCCCATCAAAAAACAGGGGGCCGGGAAGCAATGAGCAGTTCTTC. This translates into CASSPSKNRGPGSNEQFF.

J is TRBJ1-4 and V is TRBV27; 8 nucleotides line up with TRBD1. This CDR3 is built from 14 residues. The junction had 3 bases not matched to a gene; V was cut back by 5 bases and J by 4 bases. Germline V lookup: CDR1 MNHEY, CDR2 SMNVEV (reference sequence). The CDR3 region is CASSRTGYNEKLFF. CDR3 DNA sequence: TGTGCCAGCAGTAGGACAGGGTATAATGAAAAACTGTTTTTT.

The chain recombines TRBV7-2 with TRBJ2-5; 10 nucleotides align to TRBD2. Germline V gives CDR1 SGHTA, CDR2 FQGNSA. Germline trimming cut 7 bases from V and 2 bases from J; bases unmatched to any gene: 7. CDR3 length: 15 amino acids. In DNA, the CDR3 is TGTGCCAGCATCCCGGGACTAGCGTTACAAGAGACCCAGTACTTC. Amino acids: CASIPGLALQETQYF.

This clone has more than one count but fewer than ten. The chain links TRBV11-3 to TRBJ2-1; 8 nucleotides align to TRBD2. The length of the CDR3 is 15 residues. Germline V gene lookup returns CDR1 SGHNT and CDR2 YENEEA. The ends lost 1 base at V and 4 bases at J; junction bases unmatched: 3. The CDR3 DNA reads as TGTGCCAGCAGCTTAGGGTCTAGCGGGTACAATGAGCAGTTCTTC. Amino acid sequence: CASSLGSSGYNEQFF. The full variable domain, with the rest looked up from reference TRBV11-3 and TRBJ2-1, is EAGVVQSPRYKIIEKKQPVAFWCNPISGHNTLYWYLQNLGQGPELLIRYENEEAVDDSQLPKDRFSAERLKGVDSTLKIQPAELGDSAVYLCASSLGSSGYNEQFFGPGTRLTVL.